Following are 20 T cell receptor beta chains from one sample sequenced in a study of T cell repertoires in aging, cancer and after chemotherapy (dated by TCRdb to the late 2010s). This sample was sequenced with an Illumina MiSeq. Using a mixed TRB-A/B primer pool, multiplex touch-down PCR amplified rearranged TRB sequences covering the V, D and J segments. TCRdb ran its own pipeline on the public reads, namely fastp trimming at Q25 and MiXCR clone calling, and kept in-frame beta chains. Rows are combined by CDR3 protein, so each entry shows the most common genes and DNA. Within this sample are 4,100 or so distinct CDR3 sequences, with around three fifths of them counted one time only. 28% of the sample is taken by the ten largest. TCR beta rearrangements were amplified from genomic DNA isolated from peripheral blood, not from sorted cells or RNA. The sample comprised blood. The origin of the receptors is a human donor with a solid tumor.

This rearrangement joins TRBV27 to TRBJ1-5, with TRBD1 matching 12 bases. Trimming at V came to 6 bases and at J to 2 bases, leaving 11 bases not matched to a gene. This CDR3 spans 18 amino acids. Germline V gene sequence: CDR1 MNHEY, CDR2 SMNVEV (reference sequence). The CDR3 reads CASRGILGTGGGNQPQHF. CDR3 DNA sequence: TGTGCCAGCAGGGGAATCTTGGGGACAGGGGGCGGCAATCAGCCCCAGCATTTT.

This sequence joins TRBV20-1 and TRBJ1-1; D call uncertain. The germline V and J ends were trimmed by 7 bases and 5 bases, with 11 bases remaining between them. This CDR3 has 11 amino acids. Per germline, CDR1 DFQATT and CDR2 SNEGSKA (reference sequence). The CDR3, as DNA: TGCAGTGTTTGCCCCAAAACTGAAGCTTTCTTT. Translated, it gives CSVCPKTEAFF.

The rearrangement links TRBV5-4 to TRBJ2-1; TRBD2 matches at 8 bases. CDR1 SGHNT and CDR2 YYREEE come from the germline V gene (reference sequence). CDR3 size: 13 residues. Trimming removed 4 bases from V and 10 bases from J; junction bases left unmatched: 7. CDR3 bases: TGTGCCAGCAGCCCCCCGACTAGCGCCGAGCAGTTCTTC. It yields the protein CASSPPTSAEQFF.

V gene TRBV18 combines with J gene TRBJ1-2; possibly TRBD1 for D (5 bases). V lost 3 bases and J lost 3, with 14 bases in between. Germline V gives CDR1 KGHSH, CDR2 LQKENI. The CDR3 extends over 15 amino acids. The CDR3 region is CASSPSRVGDYGYTF. In DNA, the CDR3 is TGTGCCAGCTCACCGTCACGGGTGGGGGACTATGGCTACACCTTC.

The chain has TRBV20-1 and TRBJ1-1; D is ambiguous. CDR3 length equals 11 residues. The V gene's germline CDR1 is DFQATT and CDR2 SNEGSKA (reference sequence). With 2 bases removed from V and 0 bases from J, the gap between germline ends came to 1 base. CDR3 DNA sequence: TGCAGTGCTAGACTGAACACTGAAGCTTTCTTT. Translated, it gives CSARLNTEAFF.

This clonotype has more than one count but fewer than ten. The genes are TRBV7-9 and TRBJ1-1, with D possibly matching TRBD1 (6 bases). The germline CDR1 and CDR2 sequences are SEHNR and FQNEAQ (reference sequence). This CDR3 comprises 14 residues. V gave up 1 base and J gave up 4 bases, with 10 bases separating them. This chain's CDR3 is CASSLDRASTEAFF. DNA for the CDR3: TGTGCCAGCAGCTTAGACAGGGCCAGCACTGAAGCTTTCTTT. The full variable domain, its missing parts supplied by reference TRBV7-9 and TRBJ1-1, is DTGVSQNPRHKITKRGQNVTFRCDPISEHNRLYWYRQTLGQGPEFLTYFQNEAQLEKSRLLSDRFSAERPKGSFSTLEIQRTEQGDSAMYLCASSLDRASTEAFFGQGTRLTVV.

This clonotype was detected only a few times. The rearrangement links TRBV7-2 to TRBJ1-5; D is uncertain. The CDR3 is 12 amino acids. The V gene's germline CDR1 is SGHTA and CDR2 FQGNSA. Trimming left V 4 bases short and J 9 bases short, with 10 bases between. The CDR3 region is CASSSTPGPQHF. In DNA, the CDR3 is TGTGCCAGCAGCTCCACCCCGGGGCCCCAGCATTTT.

The genes are TRBV10-3 and TRBJ1-6, with TRBD1 identical over 7 bases. Germline assignment: CDR1 ENHRY and CDR2 SYGVKD. With 6 bases clipped from V and 9 bases from J, the junction kept 8 bases outside the gene matches. The CDR3 is 14 amino acids. CDR3 sequence: CAIRGDRAGSPLHF. For the CDR3, the DNA is TGTGCCATCAGGGGTGACAGGGCAGGTTCACCCCTCCACTTT.

This clonotype was seen a handful of times. The rearrangement joins TRBV19 to TRBJ1-5; D ambiguous. The CDR3 has 15 residues. The germline V gene encodes CDR1 LNHDA and CDR2 SQIVND (reference sequence). V was trimmed by 0 bases and J by 5 bases, leaving 11 bases between them. The CDR3 here is CASSIDRSVYQPQHF. DNA for the CDR3: TGTGCCAGTAGTATAGATCGATCGGTATATCAGCCCCAGCATTTT.

CDR3 loop: CAISERGGDDYTF. CDR3 nucleotide sequence: TGTGCCATCAGTGAGAGGGGGGGGGATGACTACACCTTC. V usage is TRBV10-3 and J usage is TRBJ1-2, with TRBD1 as a possible D gene (6 bases). This CDR3 comprises 13 residues. Per germline, CDR1 ENHRY and CDR2 SYGVKD. V lost 2 bases and J 10 bases, leaving 14 bases between the germline ends.

The rearrangement uses TRBV11-2 and TRBJ1-1, with D hard to call. The V end lost 3 bases, the J end lost 8 bases, and 10 bases lay between the germline ends. CDR3 length: 12 amino acids. Per germline, CDR1 SGHAT and CDR2 FQNNGV. The CDR3 DNA reads as TGTGCCAGCAGCTTGGCGGGAGCAGAAGCTTTCTTT. It is translated as CASSLAGAEAFF.

The chain recombines TRBV19 with TRBJ2-7, with D unclear. Germline loops: CDR1 LNHDA, CDR2 SQIVND (reference sequence). The ends were cut back, 1 base at V and 2 bases at J, with 6 bases in the middle. The CDR3 contains 13 residues. The CDR3, as DNA: TGTGCCAGTAGTATAGGCAGTACCTACGAGCAGTACTTC. This translates into CASSIGSTYEQYF.

V is TRBV19 and J is TRBJ2-1; 10 positions agree with TRBD2. CDR3 length: 16 amino acids. Per the germline V gene, CDR1 is LNHDA and CDR2 is SQIVND (reference sequence). With V trimmed by 6 bases and J by 4 bases, 9 bases remained unmatched. CDR3 region: CASRSGRAPIYNEQFF. The CDR3 DNA reads as TGTGCCAGTAGGAGCGGGAGGGCCCCCATATACAATGAGCAGTTCTTC.

The chain joins TRBV6-2 or TRBV6-3 to TRBJ2-1; 9 bases line up with TRBD2. CDR3 length equals 13 residues. After removal of 7 bases from V and 8 bases from J, the junction contained 6 bases not matched to a gene. The germline V gene has CDR1 MNHEY and CDR2 SVGEGT. The CDR3 protein is CASTAGGRHEQFF. The CDR3 coding sequence is TGTGCCAGCACTGCGGGGGGGCGGCATGAGCAGTTCTTC.

V and J are TRBV19 and TRBJ2-2, with D possibly matching TRBD1 (5 bases). Germline V gene data show CDR1 as LNHDA and CDR2 as SQIVND (reference sequence). The CDR3 spans 15 residues. The germline V and J ends were trimmed by 6 bases and 0 bases, with 11 bases remaining between them. CDR3 region: CASRPGLANTGELFF. The DNA for the CDR3 is TGTGCCAGTAGGCCAGGGCTAGCGAACACCGGGGAGCTGTTTTTT.

J is TRBJ1-1 and V is TRBV19; perhaps TRBD1 as D (5 bases). V lost 3 bases and J lost 4, with 15 bases in between. The CDR3 has 15 residues. Germline assignment: CDR1 LNHDA and CDR2 SQIVND (reference sequence). CDR3 sequence (DNA): TGTGCCAGTAGTATCGAGAGGGGTGAGGCCACTGAAGCTTTCTTT. This sequence encodes CASSIERGEATEAFF. Combining the CDR3 with reference TRBV19 and TRBJ1-1 gives the whole variable domain DGGITQSPKYLFRKEGQNVTLSCEQNLNHDAMYWYRQDPGQGLRLIYYSQIVNDFQKGDIAEGYSVSREKKESFPLTVTSAQKNPTAFYLCASSIERGEATEAFFGQGTRLTVV.

This rearrangement joins TRBV19 to TRBJ1-5; D is perhaps TRBD1 (5 bases). The V gene's germline CDR1 is LNHDA and CDR2 SQIVND (reference sequence). Trimming stripped 4 bases from V and 7 bases from J, with 14 bases between. CDR3 length: 14 residues. The CDR3, as DNA: TGTGCCAGTAGTAGGGGACCCCAGGAGCAGCCCCAGCATTTT. Its translation is CASSRGPQEQPQHF.

The genes are TRBV11-3 and TRBJ2-5; D is uncertain. CDR1 SGHNT and CDR2 YENEEA come from the germline V gene. Trimming removed 5 bases from V and 4 bases from J, with 11 bases in between. The CDR3 totals 13 residues. In nucleotides, the CDR3 is TGTGCCAGCAGCACGACCCCGGCAGAGACCCAGTACTTC. Translating gives CASSTTPAETQYF.

The V gene is TRBV18, the J gene TRBJ2-7, with D uncertain. The CDR3 consists of 14 residues. V lost 3 bases and J 0 bases, leaving 9 bases between the germline ends. Germline V gene data show CDR1 as KGHSH and CDR2 as LQKENI. CDR3 DNA sequence: TGTGCCAGCTCACCCGCGCGGAGCTCCTACGAGCAGTACTTC. It translates to CASSPARSSYEQYF.

This clonotype was counted only a few times. This chain links TRBV6-6 with TRBJ1-3; no firm D call. CDR1 is MNHNY, CDR2 SVGAGI, per germline (reference sequence). There are 15 residues in the CDR3. Trimming shortened V by 6 bases and J by 2 bases, and 14 bases separated the two germline ends. The CDR3 reads CASRPKSGTGNTIYF. In DNA, the CDR3 is TGTGCCAGCAGGCCCAAATCTGGGACTGGAAACACCATATATTTT.